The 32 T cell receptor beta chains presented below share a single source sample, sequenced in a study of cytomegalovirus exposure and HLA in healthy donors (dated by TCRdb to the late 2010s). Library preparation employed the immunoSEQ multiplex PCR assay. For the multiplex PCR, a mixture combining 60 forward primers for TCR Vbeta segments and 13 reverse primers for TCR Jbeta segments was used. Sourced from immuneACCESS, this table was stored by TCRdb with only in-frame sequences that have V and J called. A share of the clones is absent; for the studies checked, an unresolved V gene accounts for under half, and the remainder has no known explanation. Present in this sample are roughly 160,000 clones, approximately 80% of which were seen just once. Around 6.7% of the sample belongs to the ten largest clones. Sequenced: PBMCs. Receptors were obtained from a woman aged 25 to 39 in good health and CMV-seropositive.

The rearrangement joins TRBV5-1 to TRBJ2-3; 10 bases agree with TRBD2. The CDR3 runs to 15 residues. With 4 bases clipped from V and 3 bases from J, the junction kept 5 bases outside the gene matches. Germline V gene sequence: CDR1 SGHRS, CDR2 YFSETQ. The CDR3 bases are TGCGCCAGCAGCCCTAGCGGGGGTGGGACAGATACGCAGTATTTT. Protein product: CASSPSGGGTDTQYF.

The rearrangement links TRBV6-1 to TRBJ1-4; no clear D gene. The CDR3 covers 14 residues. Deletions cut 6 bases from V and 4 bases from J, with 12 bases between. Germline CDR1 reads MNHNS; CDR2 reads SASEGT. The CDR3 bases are TGTGCCAGCAGCCTTTATCCCAGTAATGAAAAACTGTTTTTT. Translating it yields CASSLYPSNEKLFF.

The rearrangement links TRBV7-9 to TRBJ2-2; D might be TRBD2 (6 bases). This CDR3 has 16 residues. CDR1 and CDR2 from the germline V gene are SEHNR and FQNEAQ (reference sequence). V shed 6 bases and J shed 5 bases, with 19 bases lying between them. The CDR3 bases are TGTGCCAGCAGATCACCGACTACCAGCGGGACCGGGGAGCTGTTTTTT. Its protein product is CASRSPTTSGTGELFF.

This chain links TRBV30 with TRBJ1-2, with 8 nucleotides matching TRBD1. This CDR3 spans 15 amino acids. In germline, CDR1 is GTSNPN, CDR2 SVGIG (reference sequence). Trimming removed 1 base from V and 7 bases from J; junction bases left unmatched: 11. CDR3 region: CAWSALTGEKSGYTF. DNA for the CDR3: TGTGCCTGGAGTGCGTTGACAGGGGAGAAAAGTGGCTACACCTTC. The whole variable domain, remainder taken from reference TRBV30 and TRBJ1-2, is SQTIHQWPATLVQPVGSPLSLECTVEGTSNPNLYWYRQAAGRGLQLLFYSVGIGQISSEVPQNLSASRPQDRQFILSSKKLLLSDSGFYLCAWSALTGEKSGYTFGSGTRLTVV.

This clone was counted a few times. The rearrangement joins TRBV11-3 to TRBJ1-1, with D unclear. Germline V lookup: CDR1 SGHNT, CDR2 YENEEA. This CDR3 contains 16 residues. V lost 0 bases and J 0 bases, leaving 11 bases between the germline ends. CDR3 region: CASSLELARLNTEAFF. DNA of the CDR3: TGTGCCAGCAGCTTAGAGTTGGCCAGGTTGAACACTGAAGCTTTCTTT.

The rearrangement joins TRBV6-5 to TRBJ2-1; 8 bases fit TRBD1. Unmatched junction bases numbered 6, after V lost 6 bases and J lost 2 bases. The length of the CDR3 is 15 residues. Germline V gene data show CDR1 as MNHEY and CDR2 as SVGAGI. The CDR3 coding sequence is TGTGCCAGCAGGGGGACGGACAGGGCCTACAATGAGCAGTTCTTC. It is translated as CASRGTDRAYNEQFF.

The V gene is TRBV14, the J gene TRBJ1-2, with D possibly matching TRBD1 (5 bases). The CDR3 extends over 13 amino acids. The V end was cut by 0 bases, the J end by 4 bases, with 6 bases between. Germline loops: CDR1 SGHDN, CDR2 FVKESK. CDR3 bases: TGTGCCAGCAGCCAAGACAGGGCCTATGGCTACACCTTC. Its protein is CASSQDRAYGYTF.

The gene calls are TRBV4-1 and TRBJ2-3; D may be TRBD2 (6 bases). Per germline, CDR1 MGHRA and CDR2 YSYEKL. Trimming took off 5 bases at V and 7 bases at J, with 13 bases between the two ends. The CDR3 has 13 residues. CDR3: CASSTAEGNTQYF. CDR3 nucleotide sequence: TGCGCCAGCAGCACGGCGGAGGGGAATACGCAGTATTTT.

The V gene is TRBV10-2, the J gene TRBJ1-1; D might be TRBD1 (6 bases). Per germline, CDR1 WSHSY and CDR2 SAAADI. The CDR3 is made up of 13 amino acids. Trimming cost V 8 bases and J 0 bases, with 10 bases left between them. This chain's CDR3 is CASGTSMNTEAFF. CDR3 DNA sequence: TGCGCCAGCGGGACAAGCATGAACACTGAAGCTTTCTTT.

CDR3: CASSQDAWGTGGRSPLHF. Written as DNA, the CDR3 is TGCGCCAGCAGCCAAGATGCCTGGGGGACAGGGGGCAGGTCACCCCTCCACTTT. This chain joins TRBV4-3 and TRBJ1-6; 12 bases match TRBD1. The germline CDR1 and CDR2 sequences are LGHNA and YSLEER. The V gene end was trimmed by 0 bases and the J gene end by 10 bases; junction bases not matched to a gene: 10. The CDR3 runs 18 residues.

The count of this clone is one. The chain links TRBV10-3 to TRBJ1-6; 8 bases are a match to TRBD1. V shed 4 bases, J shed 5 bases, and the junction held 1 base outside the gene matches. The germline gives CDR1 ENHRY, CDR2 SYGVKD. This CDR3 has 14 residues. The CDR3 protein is CAISGTGNNSPLHF. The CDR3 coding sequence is TGTGCCATCAGTGGGACAGGGAATAATTCACCCCTCCACTTT.

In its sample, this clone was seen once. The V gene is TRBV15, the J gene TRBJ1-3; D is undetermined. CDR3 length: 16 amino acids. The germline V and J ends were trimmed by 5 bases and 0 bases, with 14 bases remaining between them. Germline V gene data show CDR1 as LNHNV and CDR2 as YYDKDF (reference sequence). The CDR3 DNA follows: TGTGCCACCAGCTCGTCACAGCTGAGCTCTGGAAACACCATATATTTT. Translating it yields CATSSSQLSSGNTIYF. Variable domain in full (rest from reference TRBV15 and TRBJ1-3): DAMVIQNPRYQVTQFGKPVTLSCSQTLNHNVMYWYQQKSSQAPKLLFHYYDKDFNNEADTPDNFQSRRPNTSFCFLDIRSPGLGDTAMYLCATSSSQLSSGNTIYFGEGSWLTVV.

The chain's CDR3 is CASSLYSGGTEAFF. CDR3 bases: TGTGCCAGCAGCTTATACAGCGGAGGCACTGAAGCTTTCTTT. This chain joins TRBV7-2 and TRBJ1-1, with D unresolved. V was shortened by 2 bases and J by 4 bases, with 11 bases between the two germline ends. This CDR3 has 14 amino acids. Per germline, CDR1 SGHTA and CDR2 FQGNSA.

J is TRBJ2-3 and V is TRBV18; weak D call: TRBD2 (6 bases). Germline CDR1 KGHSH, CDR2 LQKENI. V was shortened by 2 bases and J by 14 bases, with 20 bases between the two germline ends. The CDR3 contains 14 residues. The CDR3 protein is CASSPVRDSPHRYF. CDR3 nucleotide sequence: TGTGCCAGCTCACCAGTCCGGGACTCCCCTCACCGGTATTTT. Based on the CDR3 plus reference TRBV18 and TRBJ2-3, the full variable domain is NAGVMQNPRHLVRRRGQEARLRCSPMKGHSHVYWYRQLPEEGLKFMVYLQKENIIDESGMPKERFSAEFPKEGPSILRIQQVVRGDSAAYFCASSPVRDSPHRYFGPGTRLTVL.

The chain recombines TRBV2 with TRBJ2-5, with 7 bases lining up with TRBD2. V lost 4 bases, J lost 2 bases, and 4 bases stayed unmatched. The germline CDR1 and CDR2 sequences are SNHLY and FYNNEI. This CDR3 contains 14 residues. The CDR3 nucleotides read TGTGCCAGCAGTGGATGGACTAGTCAAGAGACCCAGTACTTC. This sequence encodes CASSGWTSQETQYF.

Written as DNA, the CDR3 is TGTGCCAGCGACAGGGGGCTCACAGATACGCAGTATTTT. Its translation is CASDRGLTDTQYF. The chain employs TRBV6-4 and TRBJ2-3; TRBD1 matches 10 bases. The ends lost 8 bases at V and 2 bases at J; junction bases unmatched: 1. The CDR3 is made up of 13 amino acids. Germline CDR1 MRHNA, CDR2 SNTAGT.

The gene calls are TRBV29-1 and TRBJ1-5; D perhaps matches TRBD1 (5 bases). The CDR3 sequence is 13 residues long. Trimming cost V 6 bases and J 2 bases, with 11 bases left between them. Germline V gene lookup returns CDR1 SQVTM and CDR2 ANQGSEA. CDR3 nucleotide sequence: TGCAGCGTCGGGGGGAGTGGCAATCAGCCCCAGCATTTT. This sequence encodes CSVGGSGNQPQHF.

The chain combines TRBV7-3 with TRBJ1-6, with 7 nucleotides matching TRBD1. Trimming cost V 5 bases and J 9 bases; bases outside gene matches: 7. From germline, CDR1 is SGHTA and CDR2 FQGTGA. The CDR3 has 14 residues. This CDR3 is CASSNTGESSPLHF. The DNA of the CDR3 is TGTGCCAGCAGCAACACAGGGGAGAGTTCACCCCTCCACTTT.

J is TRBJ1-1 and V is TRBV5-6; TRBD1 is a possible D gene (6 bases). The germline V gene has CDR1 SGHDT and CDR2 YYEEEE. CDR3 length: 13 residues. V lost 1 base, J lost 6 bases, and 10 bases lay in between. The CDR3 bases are TGTGCCAGCAGCTTGCAGGGGCGACCTGAAGCTTTCTTT. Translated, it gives CASSLQGRPEAFF. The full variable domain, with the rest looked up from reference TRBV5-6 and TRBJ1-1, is DAGVTQSPTHLIKTRGQQVTLRCSPKSGHDTVSWYQQALGQGPQFIFQYYEEEERQRGNFPDRFSGHQFPNYSSELNVNALLLGDSALYLCASSLQGRPEAFFGQGTRLTVV.

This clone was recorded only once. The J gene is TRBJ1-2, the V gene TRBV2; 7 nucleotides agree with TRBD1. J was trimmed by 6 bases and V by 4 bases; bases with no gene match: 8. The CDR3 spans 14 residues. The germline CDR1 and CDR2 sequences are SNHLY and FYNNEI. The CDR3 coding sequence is TGTGCCAGCAGTGTCATCCGGGACAGCAATGGCTACACCTTC. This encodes CASSVIRDSNGYTF.

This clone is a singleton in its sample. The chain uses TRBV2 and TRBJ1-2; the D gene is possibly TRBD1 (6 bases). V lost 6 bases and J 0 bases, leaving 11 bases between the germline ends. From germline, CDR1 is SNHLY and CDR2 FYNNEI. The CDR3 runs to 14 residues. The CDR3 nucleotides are TGTGCCAGCAGACTACAGGGCACTAACTATGGCTACACCTTC. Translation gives CASRLQGTNYGYTF.

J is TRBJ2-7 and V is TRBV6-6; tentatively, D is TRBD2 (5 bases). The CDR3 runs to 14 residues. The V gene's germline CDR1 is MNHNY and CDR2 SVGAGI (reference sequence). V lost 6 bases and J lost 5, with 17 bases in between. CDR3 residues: CASSRRAGPDEQYF. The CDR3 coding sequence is TGTGCCAGCAGCCGACGGGCGGGCCCCGACGAGCAGTACTTC.

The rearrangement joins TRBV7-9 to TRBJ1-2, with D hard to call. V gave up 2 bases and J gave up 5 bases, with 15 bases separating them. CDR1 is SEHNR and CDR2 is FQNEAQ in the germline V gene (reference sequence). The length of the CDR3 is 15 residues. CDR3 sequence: CASSLTSAAAYGYTF. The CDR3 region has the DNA TGTGCCAGCAGCTTAACGTCCGCGGCAGCTTATGGCTACACCTTC.

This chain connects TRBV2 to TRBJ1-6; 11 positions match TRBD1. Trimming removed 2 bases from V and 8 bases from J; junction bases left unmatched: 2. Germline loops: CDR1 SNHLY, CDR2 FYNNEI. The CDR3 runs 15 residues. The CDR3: CASSEWDRGDSPLHF. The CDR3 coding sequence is TGTGCCAGCAGTGAATGGGACAGGGGGGATTCACCCCTCCACTTT.

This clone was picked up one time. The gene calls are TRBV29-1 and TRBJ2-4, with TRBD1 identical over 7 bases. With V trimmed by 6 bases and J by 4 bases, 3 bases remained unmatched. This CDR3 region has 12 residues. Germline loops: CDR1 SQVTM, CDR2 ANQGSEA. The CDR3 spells CSVTGQKNIQYF. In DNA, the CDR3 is TGCAGCGTCACGGGACAGAAAAACATTCAGTACTTC.

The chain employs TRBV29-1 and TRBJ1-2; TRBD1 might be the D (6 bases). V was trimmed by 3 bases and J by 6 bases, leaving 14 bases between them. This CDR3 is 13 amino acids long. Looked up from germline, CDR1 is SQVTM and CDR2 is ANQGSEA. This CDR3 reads CSVDSGKGDGYTF. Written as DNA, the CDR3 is TGCAGCGTTGATTCTGGGAAGGGGGATGGCTACACCTTC.

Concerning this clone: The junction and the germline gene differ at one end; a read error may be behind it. CDR3 DNA sequence: TGTTCCAGCAGCCTCTCCTACGAGCAGTACTTC. This codes for CSSSLSYEQYF. The chain joins TRBV7-9 to TRBJ2-7; unclear D gene. CDR1 is SEHNR and CDR2 is FQNEAQ in the germline V gene (reference sequence). This CDR3 is 11 amino acids long. The full variable domain, with the rest looked up from reference TRBV7-9 and TRBJ2-7, is DTGVSQNPRHKITKRGQNVTFRCDPISEHNRLYWYRQTLGQGPEFLTYFQNEAQLEKSRLLSDRFSAERPKGSFSTLEIQRTEQGDSAMYLCSSSLSYEQYFGPGTRLTVT.

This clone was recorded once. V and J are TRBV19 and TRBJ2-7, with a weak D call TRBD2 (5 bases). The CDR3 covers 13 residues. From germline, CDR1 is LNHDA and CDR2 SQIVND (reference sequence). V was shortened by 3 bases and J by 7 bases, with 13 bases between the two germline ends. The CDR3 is CASSITLGREQYF. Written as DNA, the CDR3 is TGTGCCAGTAGTATCACCCTGGGGAGAGAGCAGTACTTC.

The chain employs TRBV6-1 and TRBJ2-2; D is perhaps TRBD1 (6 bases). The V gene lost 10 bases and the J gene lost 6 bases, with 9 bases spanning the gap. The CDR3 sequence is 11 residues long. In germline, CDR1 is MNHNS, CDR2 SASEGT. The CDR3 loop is CATQGPGELFF. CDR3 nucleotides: TGTGCCACACAGGGACCCGGGGAGCTGTTTTTT.

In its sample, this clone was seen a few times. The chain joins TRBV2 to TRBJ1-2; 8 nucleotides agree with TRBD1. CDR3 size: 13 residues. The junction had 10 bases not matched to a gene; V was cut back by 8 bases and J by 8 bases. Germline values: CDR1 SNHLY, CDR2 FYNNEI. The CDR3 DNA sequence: TGTGCCAGCTCCCCGGACAGGGCCATAGGCTACACCTTC. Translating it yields CASSPDRAIGYTF.

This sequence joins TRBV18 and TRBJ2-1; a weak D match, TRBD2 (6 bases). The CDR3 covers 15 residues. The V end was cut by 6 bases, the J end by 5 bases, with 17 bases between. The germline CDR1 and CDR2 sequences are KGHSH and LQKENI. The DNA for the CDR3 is TGTGCCAGCTCCCCCGTATTGGGGGGAAACAATGAGCAGTTCTTC. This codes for CASSPVLGGNNEQFF.

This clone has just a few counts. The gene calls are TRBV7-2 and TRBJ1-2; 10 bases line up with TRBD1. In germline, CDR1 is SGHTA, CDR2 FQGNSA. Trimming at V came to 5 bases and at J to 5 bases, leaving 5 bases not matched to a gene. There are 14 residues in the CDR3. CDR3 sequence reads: CASSPGQGGYGYTF. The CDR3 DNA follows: TGTGCCAGCAGCCCCGGACAGGGGGGTTATGGCTACACCTTC.